This TCR beta chain was observed in a study of blood T cell repertoires in COVID-19 (dated by TCRdb to 2019 to 2021). About the investigation overall: Recovered participants in ImmuneRACE Cohort 3 were defined by two consecutive negative NP/OP PCR tests, clearance by a healthcare professional, or resolution of symptoms. The prospective study material was composed of cDNA or gDNA derived from T cells, B-cell-depleted T cells, or PBMCs. HLA class I and class II types, where available, came from metadata supplied by the sample provider rather than from assay-based typing. Sample metadata almost always included a de-identified subject ID, COVID-19 status, age in years and sex. The repertoires were made available in a free public database intended to serve as a resource for research on the immune response to SARS-CoV-2. The dataset comprised deeply sampled blood TCRbeta repertoires from subjects exposed to, actively infected with, or recovered from COVID-19. Samples from collaborators originated in the United States, Italy and Spain and spanned both the acute and convalescent phases of COVID-19. The samples were drawn from two sources: the first 160 participants of the ongoing ImmuneRACE study, and 1,000 to 1,500 subjects contributed by 6 global collaborators.

What the authors observed across the whole study: The quantity of clinical and demographic metadata differed by source and by participant and was supplied without curation.

Participants in the prospective study were enrolled through a virtual design, were aged about 18 to 90 years, and lived in about two dozen United States geographic areas. Cohort assignment in the prospective study relied on participant-reported clinical history from a screening survey and a study questionnaire. In the prospective study, mobile phlebotomists collected whole blood, serum and a nasopharyngeal or oropharyngeal swab from each participant. Over a roughly 2-month period, participants in the prospective study had the option of providing additional blood draws and questionnaires. Blood samples from the prospective study were shipped frozen or at room temperature prior to DNA extraction. A word on this clone: Its antigen is currently not known. Nothing much larger sits one base from this clone, and base qualities are not available.

From the germline V gene, CDR1 is SGHRS and CDR2 is YFSETQ. Reading from cysteine to phenylalanine, the CDR3 counts 15 amino acids. The CDR3 DNA has 45 bases and is translated from base 1. Relative to germline, V is missing 4 bases and J is missing 6 bases, with 8 bases of the junction outside any gene match. TCRbeta CDR3 regions were amplified from genomic DNA by means of the immunoSEQ Assay, a bias-controlled multiplex PCR. Under the source paper's analysis protocol: Nucleated cell counts per sample were estimated from amplification of reference gene primers within the assay. To quantify the absolute abundance of each unique TCRbeta CDR3 rearrangement, sequence reads were collapsed and filtered. For each sample, productive Simpson clonality was calculated by taking the square root of Simpson's diversity index across productive rearrangements. TCRdb took this table from immuneACCESS and kept in-frame rearrangements with V and J called. Such tables lack part of the clones; where checked against another copy, unresolved V genes explain under half of the gap, and the rest is unexplained. That table supplies the V and J calls and clone size; D and trimming were determined from the DNA. This sample comprises approximately 170,000 clones, 79% of them detected only once. The top ten clonotypes cover about 20% of the sample.

The rearranged segments are TRBV5-1 and TRBJ2-7, with 12 bases matching TRBD1. The origin of this receptor is a woman in her 70s in a cohort exposed to, infected with or recovered from COVID-19 (not recorded which). Sequencing was performed on PBMCs or T cells enriched from blood (not recorded which). Here is the DNA: TGCGCCAGCAGCCCCATTCCGGGACAGGGGGCCGAGCAGTACTTC. This sequence encodes CASSPIPGQGAEQYF.